This entry lists 30 T cell receptor beta chains sequenced from one sample in a study of cytomegalovirus exposure and HLA in healthy donors. PCR primers comprised 60 Vbeta and 13 Jbeta primers. Profiled with immunoSEQ multiplex PCR; TCRdb holds only in-frame clones, not every one. The sample has some 130,000 clones, roughly 70% seen once. Sequenced sample: PBMCs. These receptors originate from a man aged 30 to 45 in good health and CMV-seronegative.

For this clone: One end of the junction is discordant with germline, which a read error may explain. The chain uses TRBV10-3 and TRBJ2-6, with TRBD1 identical over 9 bases. The CDR3 extends over 15 amino acids. Germline CDR1 reads ENHRY; CDR2 reads SYGVKD. DNA for the CDR3: TGTGCCATCAGTGTACAGGGGGCTGGGGCCAACGGCCTGACTTTC. Protein sequence: CAISVQGAGANGLTF.

This clone has just a few counts. This chain connects TRBV19 to TRBJ2-4; 7 bases are shared with TRBD2. The CDR3 consists of 19 residues. Germline V gene lookup returns CDR1 LNHDA and CDR2 SQIVND (reference sequence). V was pared by 1 base and J by 5 bases, with 17 bases of the junction left unmatched. The CDR3 sequence: CASSIVGIGGREGENIQYF. The CDR3, as DNA: TGTGCCAGTAGTATAGTGGGGATAGGTGGCAGGGAGGGAGAAAACATTCAGTACTTC. Full variable domain (outside the CDR3, taken from reference TRBV19 and TRBJ2-4): DGGITQSPKYLFRKEGQNVTLSCEQNLNHDAMYWYRQDPGQGLRLIYYSQIVNDFQKGDIAEGYSVSREKKESFPLTVTSAQKNPTAFYLCASSIVGIGGREGENIQYFGAGTRLSVL.

The V and J genes are TRBV5-8 and TRBJ1-5; D call uncertain. Germline loops: CDR1 SGHTS, CDR2 YDEGEE. With 4 bases removed from V and 6 bases from J, the gap between germline ends came to 5 bases. The CDR3 has 11 amino acids. The CDR3: CASSLIQPQHF. The CDR3 DNA reads TGTGCCAGCAGCCTAATTCAGCCCCAGCATTTT.

The rearrangement uses TRBV14 and TRBJ2-7, with a weak D call TRBD2 (6 bases). The CDR3 is 15 amino acids. Germline CDR1 is SGHDN and CDR2 is FVKESK. Trimming stripped 3 bases from V and 2 bases from J, with 14 bases between. CDR3 residues: CASSHSPGGPYEQYF. For the CDR3, the DNA is TGTGCCAGCAGCCATTCCCCCGGGGGACCCTACGAGCAGTACTTC.

This clone was seen only a few times. The chain employs TRBV5-6 and TRBJ2-7; 12 positions agree with TRBD2. The germline CDR1 and CDR2 sequences are SGHDT and YYEEEE. The V segment lost 3 bases and the J segment 3 bases; nucleotides outside the gene matches: 4. The CDR3 sequence is 15 residues long. CDR3 residues: CASSYRLAGDYEQYF. DNA of the CDR3: TGTGCCAGCAGCTACCGACTAGCGGGGGACTACGAGCAGTACTTC.

This chain links TRBV6-5 with TRBJ2-7, with TRBD1 as a possible D gene (5 bases). Germline CDR1 is MNHEY and CDR2 is SVGAGI. V dropped 6 bases and J dropped 4 bases, with 10 bases sitting between them. The CDR3 sequence is 12 residues long. The CDR3 loop reads CASRGRAYEQYF. The CDR3 DNA reads as TGTGCCAGCAGAGGCAGGGCTTACGAGCAGTACTTC.

This rearrangement joins TRBV7-2 to TRBJ1-4; weak D call: TRBD1 (5 bases). V lost 4 bases and J lost 4, with 10 bases in between. The germline V gene has CDR1 SGHTA and CDR2 FQGNSA. This CDR3 is built from 14 residues. Here the CDR3 DNA reads TGTGCCAGCAGCTCGGGACTGAGTAATGAAAAACTGTTTTTT. Its protein is CASSSGLSNEKLFF.

The V gene is TRBV5-1, the J gene TRBJ2-5; D might be TRBD1 (6 bases). CDR1 and CDR2 from the germline V gene are SGHRS and YFSETQ. Trimming stripped 4 bases from V and 1 base from J, with 17 bases between. This CDR3 spans 16 amino acids. CDR3 coding DNA: TGCGCCAGCAGCACCCCCAGGGGCGGTTCCCAAGAGACCCAGTACTTC. The encoded protein is CASSTPRGGSQETQYF. Complete variable domain (other parts from reference TRBV5-1 and TRBJ2-5): KAGVTQTPRYLIKTRGQQVTLSCSPISGHRSVSWYQQTPGQGLQFLFEYFSETQRNKGNFPGRFSGRQFSNSRSEMNVSTLELGDSALYLCASSTPRGGSQETQYFGPGTRLLVL.

The chain has TRBV29-1 and TRBJ1-4; 10 nucleotides match TRBD1. The CDR3 has 14 amino acids. J gave up 8 bases and V 5 bases, and 8 bases lay outside the gene matches. Germline-derived CDR1 and CDR2 are SQVTM and ANQGSEA. The CDR3 reads CSVLGTGEYEKLFF. In DNA form, the CDR3 reads TGCAGCGTTTTAGGGACAGGGGAGTACGAAAAACTGTTTTTT.

V usage is TRBV5-6 and J usage is TRBJ2-5; 10 bases fit TRBD1. Trimming took 3 bases from V and 11 from J; bases not matched to a gene: 13. Looked up from germline, CDR1 is SGHDT and CDR2 is YYEEEE. This CDR3 region has 15 residues. The CDR3 coding sequence is TGTGCCAGCAGCTGGGGGACAGGGGCCACGAAGGAGCAGTACTTC. Translation gives CASSWGTGATKEQYF.

The chain recombines TRBV19 with TRBJ2-3; 10 bases align to TRBD2. CDR3 size: 16 residues. The V gene's germline CDR1 is LNHDA and CDR2 SQIVND (reference sequence). The trim removed 7 bases at V and 2 bases at J, leaving 9 bases unmatched. CDR3 sequence reads: CASMNSGGSFTDTQYF. CDR3 sequence (DNA): TGTGCCAGTATGAATAGCGGGGGGTCTTTCACAGATACGCAGTATTTT.

The chain carries TRBV5-1 and TRBJ2-1; D might be TRBD2 (6 bases). V gave up 4 bases and J gave up 0 bases, with 14 bases separating them. The CDR3 is made up of 16 amino acids. Germline loops: CDR1 SGHRS, CDR2 YFSETQ. In DNA form, the CDR3 reads TGCGCCAGCAGCGGGGGACTTTCGAGCTCCTACAATGAGCAGTTCTTC. It translates to CASSGGLSSSYNEQFF.

The chain is built from TRBV6-5 and TRBJ1-2; D is ambiguous. Germline V gene sequence: CDR1 MNHEY, CDR2 SVGAGI. This CDR3 has 13 amino acids. Trimming removed 6 bases from V and 8 bases from J, with 16 bases in between. DNA for the CDR3: TGTGCCAGCAGGGACTCGCTGGCGAGGGGCTACACCTTC. This translates into CASRDSLARGYTF.

This clone was observed once. The rearrangement links TRBV6-5 to TRBJ1-1; 7 nucleotides agree with TRBD1. The junction had 2 bases not matched to a gene; V was cut back by 4 bases and J by 3 bases. The CDR3 is 13 amino acids. The germline V gene has CDR1 MNHEY and CDR2 SVGAGI. CDR3 protein: CASSSDRDTEAFF. CDR3 bases: TGTGCCAGCAGTTCCGACAGGGACACTGAAGCTTTCTTT.

V is TRBV21-1 and J is TRBJ2-4; TRBD1 is the table's D call and was not checked against the DNA. TRBV21-1 is marked as a pseudogene. CDR3 length: 16 amino acids. CDR3 coding DNA: TGTGCCAGCAGCCCTGGGCCTTATCGGGCCAAAAACATTCAGTACTTC. As protein: CASSPGPYRAKNIQYF.

V usage is TRBV6-1 and J usage is TRBJ2-7; 12 bases match TRBD2. The V gene end was trimmed by 11 bases and the J gene end by 2 bases; junction bases not matched to a gene: 4. The germline V gene has CDR1 MNHNS and CDR2 SASEGT. This CDR3 has 13 amino acids. CDR3 bases: TGTGCCGGAAGACTAGCGGGGGCCTACGAGCAGTACTTC. Its translation: CAGRLAGAYEQYF.

The CDR3 reads CASSSTSGAGSYEQYF. The CDR3, as DNA: TGTGCCAGCAGCTCCACTAGCGGGGCCGGCTCCTACGAGCAGTACTTC. This chain links TRBV5-4 with TRBJ2-7; 10 nucleotides agree with TRBD2. The length of the CDR3 is 16 residues. Germline V lookup: CDR1 SGHNT, CDR2 YYREEE (reference sequence). J was trimmed by 0 bases and V by 3 bases; bases with no gene match: 6.

The chain links TRBV28 to TRBJ1-1; tentative D call: TRBD1 (6 bases). The germline CDR1 and CDR2 sequences are MDHEN and SYDVKM. Trimming took 7 bases from V and 8 from J, leaving 14 bases between them. The CDR3 loop spans 12 amino acids. CDR3 in amino acids: CASTVPRGEAFF. The CDR3 DNA reads as TGTGCCAGCACCGTACCGAGGGGGGAAGCTTTCTTT.

The CDR3 region has the DNA TGTGCCAGCAGCCCGGGACAGCTGAACACTGAAGCTTTCTTT. Translation: CASSPGQLNTEAFF. The J gene is TRBJ1-1, the V gene TRBV7-2; 7 bases line up with TRBD1. Per the germline V gene, CDR1 is SGHTA and CDR2 is FQGNSA. J gave up 0 bases and V 5 bases, and 3 bases lay outside the gene matches. CDR3 length: 14 residues.

This chain joins TRBV5-8 and TRBJ2-3, with 9 bases matching TRBD2. CDR1 SGHTS and CDR2 YDEGEE come from the germline V gene. The length of the CDR3 is 15 residues. Unmatched junction bases numbered 2, after V lost 2 bases and J lost 1 base. For the CDR3, the DNA is TGTGCCAGCAGCTTAGCGGGAGGAGGCACAGATACGCAGTATTTT. Translating it yields CASSLAGGGTDTQYF.

V usage is TRBV27 and J usage is TRBJ2-7; 9 bases align to TRBD2. V gave up 5 bases and J gave up 4 bases; unmatched junction bases: 12. CDR1 MNHEY and CDR2 SMNVEV come from the germline V gene (reference sequence). The CDR3 runs 16 residues. The CDR3 DNA sequence: TGTGCCAGCAGTCCTTCGGTCTGGACTAGCGCGTACGAGCAGTACTTC. It codes for CASSPSVWTSAYEQYF.

The chain joins TRBV11-2 to TRBJ2-1; D remains ambiguous. With 5 bases removed from V and 6 bases from J, the gap between germline ends came to 11 bases. Germline values: CDR1 SGHAT, CDR2 FQNNGV. The CDR3 has 13 amino acids. CDR3 residues: CASSVDTANEQFF. The CDR3 DNA sequence: TGTGCCAGCAGCGTCGACACTGCCAATGAGCAGTTCTTC.

J is TRBJ2-5 and V is TRBV9; 9 positions match TRBD1. CDR1 and CDR2 (germline): SGDLS, YYNGEE. CDR3 length: 17 residues. With 3 bases clipped from V and 5 bases from J, the junction kept 14 bases outside the gene matches. This chain's CDR3 is CASSATGGRGMGETQYF. DNA for the CDR3: TGTGCCAGCAGCGCGACAGGGGGTCGGGGTATGGGGGAGACCCAGTACTTC.

CDR3: CASSFSDRNTEAFF. CDR3 nucleotides: TGTGCCAGCAGCTTTTCGGACAGGAACACTGAAGCTTTCTTT. The chain combines TRBV5-6 with TRBJ1-1; weak D call: TRBD1 (6 bases). The CDR3 consists of 14 residues. Trimming pared 2 bases from V and 1 base from J, leaving 9 bases between. Germline CDR1 SGHDT, CDR2 YYEEEE.

The chain combines TRBV28 with TRBJ1-2; D ambiguous. CDR3 size: 11 residues. Looked up from germline, CDR1 is MDHEN and CDR2 is SYDVKM. Trimming pared 6 bases from V and 8 bases from J, leaving 10 bases between. The CDR3 DNA reads as TGTGCCAGCAGCCGGGGAGGGGGCTACACCTTC. Translating gives CASSRGGGYTF.

This clone appeared once. The chain uses TRBV9 and TRBJ1-1; 9 bases are shared with TRBD1. Per the germline V gene, CDR1 is SGDLS and CDR2 is YYNGEE. This CDR3 is built from 14 residues. V shed 0 bases and J 5 bases; nucleotides not matched to a gene: 2. The CDR3 here is CASSVGDRGTEAFF. The CDR3 coding sequence is TGTGCCAGCAGCGTAGGTGACAGGGGGACTGAAGCTTTCTTT.

This clone was seen more than once but under ten times. The CDR3 DNA follows: TGTGCCAGCGGCCTTCGGGGCAGGGGGCACGAGCAGTTCTTC. It yields the protein CASGLRGRGHEQFF. This sequence joins TRBV28 and TRBJ2-1, with TRBD1 matching over 8 bases. The trim removed 8 bases at V and 10 bases at J, leaving 13 bases unmatched. The V gene's germline CDR1 is MDHEN and CDR2 SYDVKM. The length of the CDR3 is 14 residues.

The chain employs TRBV13 and TRBJ2-3, with 11 bases identical to TRBD2. The CDR3 consists of 16 residues. Trimming removed 6 bases from V and 3 bases from J; junction bases left unmatched: 8. Looked up from germline, CDR1 is PRHDT and CDR2 is FYEKMQ (reference sequence). CDR3 sequence (DNA): TGTGCCAGCAGTCATCCTAGCGGGAGGTCGACAGATACGCAGTATTTT. Amino acid sequence: CASSHPSGRSTDTQYF.

This clone was recorded a few times. Compared with germline, one end of the junction differs, possibly owing to a read error. This sequence joins TRBV10-3 and TRBJ1-5, with D uncertain. Per germline, CDR1 ENHRY and CDR2 SYGVKD. This CDR3 region has 14 residues. The CDR3 here is CASSDGALSQPQHF. CDR3 nucleotide sequence: TGCGCCAGCAGTGACGGAGCACTAAGCCAGCCCCAGCATTTT.

V and J are TRBV19 and TRBJ2-7; 7 bases fit TRBD2. Germline CDR1 LNHDA, CDR2 SQIVND (reference sequence). The CDR3 has 15 residues. V lost 5 bases, J lost 2 bases, and 9 bases stayed unmatched. This CDR3 reads CASSESGGPTYEQYF. The CDR3 bases are TGTGCCAGTAGTGAGTCGGGAGGTCCTACCTACGAGCAGTACTTC. The complete variable domain, with remaining parts taken from reference TRBV19 and TRBJ2-7, reads DGGITQSPKYLFRKEGQNVTLSCEQNLNHDAMYWYRQDPGQGLRLIYYSQIVNDFQKGDIAEGYSVSREKKESFPLTVTSAQKNPTAFYLCASSESGGPTYEQYFGPGTRLTVT.